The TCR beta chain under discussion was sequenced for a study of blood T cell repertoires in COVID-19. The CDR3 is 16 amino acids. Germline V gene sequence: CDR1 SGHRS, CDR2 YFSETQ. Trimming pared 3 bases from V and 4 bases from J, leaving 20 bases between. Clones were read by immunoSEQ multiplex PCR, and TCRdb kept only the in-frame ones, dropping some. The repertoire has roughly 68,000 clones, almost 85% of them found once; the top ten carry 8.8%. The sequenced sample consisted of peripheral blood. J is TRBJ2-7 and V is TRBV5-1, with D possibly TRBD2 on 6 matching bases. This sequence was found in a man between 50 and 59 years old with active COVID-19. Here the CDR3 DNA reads TGCGCCAGCAGCTGGACTTTAATGGGCGGAGGGTACGAGCAGTACTTC. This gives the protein CASSWTLMGGGYEQYF. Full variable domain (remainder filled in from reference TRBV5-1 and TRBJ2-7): KAGVTQTPRYLIKTRGQQVTLSCSPISGHRSVSWYQQTPGQGLQFLFEYFSETQRNKGNFPGRFSGRQFSNSRSEMNVSTLELGDSALYLCASSWTLMGGGYEQYFGPGTRLTVT.